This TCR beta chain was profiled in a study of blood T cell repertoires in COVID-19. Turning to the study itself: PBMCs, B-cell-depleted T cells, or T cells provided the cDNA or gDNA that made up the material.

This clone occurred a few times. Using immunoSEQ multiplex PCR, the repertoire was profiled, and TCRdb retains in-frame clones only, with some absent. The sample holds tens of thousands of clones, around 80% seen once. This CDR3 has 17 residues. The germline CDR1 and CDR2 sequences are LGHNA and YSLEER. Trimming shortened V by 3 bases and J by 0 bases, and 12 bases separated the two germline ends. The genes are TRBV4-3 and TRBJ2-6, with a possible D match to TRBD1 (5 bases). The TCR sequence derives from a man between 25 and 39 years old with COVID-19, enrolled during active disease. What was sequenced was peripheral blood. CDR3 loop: CASSHLDSHSGANVLTF. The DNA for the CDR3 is TGCGCCAGCAGCCACCTAGACAGTCACTCTGGGGCCAACGTCCTGACTTTC.